This passage covers 14 T cell receptor beta chains from one sample sequenced in a study of T cell responses to AZD1222 COVID-19 vaccine. Using immunoSEQ multiplex PCR, the repertoire was profiled, and TCRdb retains in-frame clones only, with some absent. The repertoire holds 150,000 or so clones, with about 90% as singletons. Sample: peripheral blood, taken 28 days after the second AZD1222 dose. These receptors came from an adult who received the AZD1222 COVID-19 vaccine.

V usage is TRBV3-1 (or the pseudogene TRBV3-2) and J usage is TRBJ2-3, with D possibly matching TRBD2 (6 bases). Germline-derived CDR1 and CDR2 are LGHDT and YNNKEL (reference sequence). The V and J ends lost 1 base and 4 bases respectively, with 15 bases between them. CDR3 length equals 16 residues. This chain's CDR3 is CASSQGSGTAPDTQYF. DNA for the CDR3: TGTGCCAGCAGCCAAGGGTCCGGGACTGCACCAGATACGCAGTATTTT.

The chain links TRBV5-1 to TRBJ2-1; 11 bases fit TRBD1. Germline V gene sequence: CDR1 SGHRS, CDR2 YFSETQ. There are 14 residues in the CDR3. Trimming at V came to 2 bases and at J to 9 bases, leaving 4 bases not matched to a gene. The CDR3 region is CASSLRTGGVEQFF. CDR3 coding DNA: TGCGCCAGCAGCTTACGGACAGGGGGCGTTGAGCAGTTCTTC.

The chain is built from TRBV18 and TRBJ1-2; TRBD1 matches at 7 bases. V lost 4 bases and J lost 6; bases outside the gene matches: 8. Germline V gene data show CDR1 as KGHSH and CDR2 as LQKENI. CDR3 length: 14 residues. CDR3 loop: CASSRAGGLDGYTF. The CDR3 bases are TGTGCCAGCTCACGTGCAGGGGGTTTGGATGGCTACACCTTC.

The chain uses TRBV27 and TRBJ2-1, with 7 bases identical to TRBD2. V gave up 11 bases and J gave up 15 bases; unmatched junction bases: 19. This CDR3 region has 13 residues. CDR1 MNHEY and CDR2 SMNVEV come from the germline V gene (reference sequence). For the CDR3, the DNA is TGTGCCTTCTCCAAGGGACTACCCTCGAGGAGGTTCTTC. Its protein is CAFSKGLPSRRFF.

This chain uses TRBV28 with TRBJ1-1; D ambiguous. The CDR3 runs to 15 residues. Germline values: CDR1 MDHEN, CDR2 SYDVKM. With 6 bases removed from V and 3 bases from J, the gap between germline ends came to 17 bases. CDR3 nucleotide sequence: TGTGCCAGCAGGACGACCGGAGGAAGTGACACTGAAGCTTTCTTT. Encoded protein: CASRTTGGSDTEAFF. The full variable domain, completed using reference TRBV28 and TRBJ1-1, is DVKVTQSSRYLVKRTGEKVFLECVQDMDHENMFWYRQDPGLGLRLIYFSYDVKMKEKGDIPEGYSVSREKKERFSLILESASTNQTSMYLCASRTTGGSDTEAFFGQGTRLTVV.

The CDR3 DNA reads as TGTGCCAGCAATTACAATGAGCAGTTCTTC. Translated: CASNYNEQFF. The chain employs TRBV27 and TRBJ2-1; D is uncertain. The CDR3 sequence is 10 residues long. CDR1 MNHEY and CDR2 SMNVEV come from the germline V gene (reference sequence). With 7 bases removed from V and 4 bases from J, the gap between germline ends came to 2 bases.

The chain has TRBV5-4 and TRBJ1-1, with D possibly matching TRBD1 (5 bases). The germline V gene encodes CDR1 SGHNT and CDR2 YYREEE (reference sequence). The CDR3 contains 17 residues. V lost 0 bases, J lost 1 base, and 16 bases lay in between. The DNA for the CDR3 is TGTGCCAGCAGCTTGGGGAGGCAGGGTACTCGGAACACTGAAGCTTTCTTT. Its translation: CASSLGRQGTRNTEAFF. The variable domain in full, with the rest retrieved from reference TRBV5-4 and TRBJ1-1, is ETGVTQSPTHLIKTRGQQVTLRCSSQSGHNTVSWYQQALGQGPQFIFQYYREEENGRGNFPPRFSGLQFPNYSSELNVNALELDDSALYLCASSLGRQGTRNTEAFFGQGTRLTVV.

The V and J genes are TRBV5-6 and TRBJ1-2; D possibly corresponds to TRBD1 (6 bases). Per the germline V gene, CDR1 is SGHDT and CDR2 is YYEEEE. Trimming removed 0 bases from V and 2 bases from J, with 8 bases in between. There are 14 residues in the CDR3. The CDR3 DNA sequence: TGTGCCAGCAGCTTGGAAACAGGGAACTATGGCTACACCTTC. Residues: CASSLETGNYGYTF.

V and J are TRBV30 and TRBJ2-2; D unresolved. The CDR3 contains 13 residues. Trimming took off 2 bases at V and 6 bases at J, with 10 bases between the two ends. The germline V gene has CDR1 GTSNPN and CDR2 SVGIG (reference sequence). In nucleotides, the CDR3 is TGTGCCTGGAGTCTGCCTCTTGCCGGGGAGCTGTTTTTT. Translating it yields CAWSLPLAGELFF.

The sample holds one count of this clone. This rearrangement joins TRBV6-5 to TRBJ1-5; D gene uncertain. Between the trimmed V and J ends, which lost 6 bases and 4 bases, there was a span of 16 bases. The V gene's germline CDR1 is MNHEY and CDR2 SVGAGI. CDR3 length: 15 amino acids. The CDR3 DNA follows: TGTGCCAGCAGCCTCCAACTTGGCGGTAATCAGCCCCAGCATTTT. Translating gives CASSLQLGGNQPQHF.

The chain couples TRBV5-1 to TRBJ2-1; 10 positions match TRBD2. Germline V CDR1 and CDR2: SGHRS, YFSETQ. CDR3 size: 15 residues. J lost 8 bases, V lost 2 bases, and 7 bases had no gene match. CDR3 region: CASSLIERGGHEQFF. CDR3 nucleotide sequence: TGCGCCAGCAGCTTAATTGAGCGGGGGGGCCATGAGCAGTTCTTC.

This chain joins TRBV7-2 and TRBJ1-2; D is undetermined. The V gene's germline CDR1 is SGHTA and CDR2 FQGNSA. The CDR3 runs 13 residues. The V and J ends lost 1 base and 6 bases respectively, with 9 bases between them. In DNA form, the CDR3 reads TGTGCCAGCAGCTTAGGCCAGCGCGATGGCTACACCTTC. It translates to CASSLGQRDGYTF.

This chain uses TRBV7-2 with TRBJ2-3; the D is unclear. V shed 2 bases and J shed 4 bases, with 7 bases lying between them. The germline V gene encodes CDR1 SGHTA and CDR2 FQGNSA. CDR3 size: 13 residues. DNA for the CDR3: TGTGCCAGCAGCTTATATAGGGCAGATACGCAGTATTTT. Amino acid sequence: CASSLYRADTQYF.

The genes are TRBV28 and TRBJ1-5, with a possible D match to TRBD1 (5 bases). V was cut by 1 base and J by 2 bases, with 9 bases left in between. Germline CDR1 and CDR2: MDHEN and SYDVKM. The CDR3 covers 15 residues. CDR3 amino acids: CASSLSGVGNQPQHF. The CDR3 coding sequence is TGTGCCAGCAGTTTATCGGGGGTTGGCAATCAGCCCCAGCATTTT.